This T cell receptor beta chain was recorded in a study of cytomegalovirus exposure and HLA in healthy donors. Study findings and constraints: The TCR clusters that emerged in the first cohort tended, a later analysis found, to co-occur in the 120 or so validation repertoires. Cytomegalovirus status was reportedly diagnosed by the classifier with high specificity and sensitivity. Among TCR beta chains, those listed as cytomegalovirus-associated numbered fewer than 200.

From the roughly 120-subject validation cohort, which was separate from the roughly 700-subject first cohort, the donors were drawn. About this clone itself: The target antigen is unknown.

TCRdb keeps only in-frame clones here, not all; method: immunoSEQ multiplex PCR. The table has over 110,000 clones, about 87% seen once. Sequencing was done on a sample of PBMCs. The source of this sequence is a man between 18 and 35 years old in good health and CMV-seropositive.

The CDR3 DNA reads TGTGCCAGTAGTCCCCTTAGGGGGTTAACAGGGGCTGCCGAAGCTTTCTTT. This codes for CASSPLRGLTGAAEAFF. This chain links TRBV19 with TRBJ1-1; 7 bases line up with TRBD1. Germline CDR1 and CDR2: LNHDA and SQIVND (reference sequence). The CDR3 extends over 17 amino acids. V lost 5 bases and J lost 8; bases outside the gene matches: 20.